The 11 T cell receptor beta chains presented below share a single source sample, sequenced in a study of cytomegalovirus exposure and HLA in healthy donors. Both 60 Vbeta primers and 13 Jbeta primers went into the PCR. The table came from immunoSEQ multiplex PCR; TCRdb's copy has only in-frame clones and leaves some out. The data contain around 170,000 clones, around 80% of them singletons. The sample was PBMCs. The receptors shown here come from a man aged 35 to 55 in good health and CMV-seropositive.

This chain uses TRBV5-1 with TRBJ1-2; weak D call: TRBD1 (5 bases). The V end lost 2 bases, the J end lost 8 bases, and 22 bases lay between the germline ends. CDR1 and CDR2 from the germline V gene are SGHRS and YFSETQ. CDR3 length equals 16 residues. DNA for the CDR3: TGCGCCAGCAGCTTCGAAAGTAGGAGGGGTTCTGAAGGCTACACCTTC. It translates to CASSFESRRGSEGYTF. Full variable domain (outside the CDR3, taken from reference TRBV5-1 and TRBJ1-2): KAGVTQTPRYLIKTRGQQVTLSCSPISGHRSVSWYQQTPGQGLQFLFEYFSETQRNKGNFPGRFSGRQFSNSRSEMNVSTLELGDSALYLCASSFESRRGSEGYTFGSGTRLTVV.

This sequence joins TRBV15 and TRBJ2-7, with a tentative D call TRBD2 (6 bases). Germline-derived CDR1 and CDR2 are LNHNV and YYDKDF (reference sequence). The CDR3 has 12 residues. V lost 3 bases and J lost 5, with 8 bases in between. CDR3 sequence: CATSSGGDEQYF. The CDR3 nucleotides read TGTGCCACCAGCAGCGGGGGAGACGAGCAGTACTTC. Supplemented by reference TRBV15 and TRBJ2-7, the full variable domain reads DAMVIQNPRYQVTQFGKPVTLSCSQTLNHNVMYWYQQKSSQAPKLLFHYYDKDFNNEADTPDNFQSRRPNTSFCFLDIRSPGLGDTAMYLCATSSGGDEQYFGPGTRLTVT.

CDR3 DNA: TGTGCCAGCAGTGAGCGACAGGTGACGGGGTACACTGAAGCTTTCTTT. As protein: CASSERQVTGYTEAFF. This chain links TRBV25-1 with TRBJ1-1, with TRBD1 as a possible D gene (6 bases). The germline V gene encodes CDR1 MGHDK and CDR2 SYGVNS. The CDR3 is 16 amino acids. Trimming removed 3 bases at V and 3 bases at J, with 17 bases between.

The V and J genes are TRBV11-2 and TRBJ1-5; D may be TRBD1 (6 bases). This CDR3 comprises 15 residues. The V end was cut by 6 bases, the J end by 1 base, with 13 bases between. Germline lookup yields CDR1 SGHAT and CDR2 FQNNGV. The CDR3 region is CASRTGTLSNQPQHF. The CDR3 coding sequence is TGTGCCAGCAGGACCGGGACACTAAGCAATCAGCCCCAGCATTTT. Full variable domain (remainder filled in from reference TRBV11-2 and TRBJ1-5): EAGVAQSPRYKIIEKRQSVAFWCNPISGHATLYWYQQILGQGPKLLIQFQNNGVVDDSQLPKDRFSAERLKGVDSTLKIQPAKLEDSAVYLCASRTGTLSNQPQHFGDGTRLSIL.

The chain couples TRBV30 to TRBJ1-3; 9 bases match TRBD1. Germline CDR1 and CDR2: GTSNPN and SVGIG (reference sequence). CDR3 length: 20 residues. V lost 0 bases and J lost 0; bases outside the gene matches: 15. In DNA form, the CDR3 reads TGTGCCTGGAGTGTACTTGAGGGACAGGGAGTCCCTTTCTCTGGAAACACCATATATTTT. Encoded protein: CAWSVLEGQGVPFSGNTIYF.

Of note for this clone: At one end, the junction sequence differs from germline, possibly due to a read error. The chain joins TRBV12-5 to TRBJ2-3, with 7 bases fitting TRBD1. CDR3 length equals 17 residues. Per germline, CDR1 LGHNT and CDR2 FRNRAP. The CDR3, as DNA: TGTGCTAGTGGATTGGGACAGCTACTACCCGGCACAGATACGCAGTATTTT. It yields the protein CASGLGQLLPGTDTQYF. The entire variable domain, with the rest obtained from reference TRBV12-5 and TRBJ2-3, is as follows: DARVTQTPRHKVTEMGQEVTMRCQPILGHNTVFWYRQTMMQGLELLAYFRNRAPLDDSGMPKDRFSAEMPDATLATLKIQPSEPRDSAVYFCASGLGQLLPGTDTQYFGPGTRLTVL.

The rearrangement uses TRBV5-1 and TRBJ1-1, with D possibly matching TRBD1 (5 bases). This CDR3 is built from 14 residues. V shed 3 bases and J shed 0 bases, with 9 bases lying between them. CDR1 and CDR2 (germline): SGHRS, YFSETQ. CDR3 in amino acids: CASSYGGVNTEAFF. The CDR3 region has the DNA TGCGCCAGCAGCTACGGGGGGGTGAACACTGAAGCTTTCTTT. Variable domain in full (rest from reference TRBV5-1 and TRBJ1-1): KAGVTQTPRYLIKTRGQQVTLSCSPISGHRSVSWYQQTPGQGLQFLFEYFSETQRNKGNFPGRFSGRQFSNSRSEMNVSTLELGDSALYLCASSYGGVNTEAFFGQGTRLTVV.

The V and J genes are TRBV11-2 and TRBJ2-7; 9 bases map to TRBD1. The trim removed 5 bases at V and 6 bases at J, leaving 8 bases unmatched. Looked up from germline, CDR1 is SGHAT and CDR2 is FQNNGV. The CDR3 runs to 14 residues. This chain's CDR3 is CASSLAGQGREQYF. In DNA, the CDR3 is TGTGCCAGCAGCCTCGCCGGACAGGGGCGCGAGCAGTACTTC.

The chain couples TRBV5-4 to TRBJ2-3, with 11 bases fitting TRBD2. The V gene end was trimmed by 4 bases and the J gene end by 5 bases; junction bases not matched to a gene: 6. The CDR3 has 15 residues. Germline loops: CDR1 SGHNT, CDR2 YYREEE (reference sequence). CDR3 sequence reads: CASSRSGGAVDTQYF. The CDR3, as DNA: TGTGCCAGCAGCCGTAGCGGGGGGGCGGTAGATACGCAGTATTTT.

The gene calls are TRBV19 and TRBJ2-6; D gene ambiguous. Trimming stripped 3 bases from V and 0 bases from J, with 12 bases between. Per germline, CDR1 LNHDA and CDR2 SQIVND (reference sequence). The CDR3 totals 17 residues. This CDR3 reads CASSIAGSRSGANVLTF. DNA for the CDR3: TGTGCCAGTAGTATTGCAGGTTCCCGCTCTGGGGCCAACGTCCTGACTTTC.

The chain has TRBV15 and TRBJ2-7; 10 bases fit TRBD1. The ends lost 7 bases at V and 4 bases at J; junction bases unmatched: 7. The CDR3 is 14 amino acids. CDR1 and CDR2 (germline): LNHNV, YYDKDF (reference sequence). CDR3 coding DNA: TGTGCCACCAACCCCGGGACAGGGGAATACGAGCAGTACTTC. This translates into CATNPGTGEYEQYF.